Reported below is one T cell receptor beta chain. Which antigen it targets is not known. No quality values exist for individual bases; no much larger clone is one base distant. The CDR3, cysteine through phenylalanine, is 14 amino acids long. CDR3 DNA is the only sequence kept; it has 42 bases, read in frame from the first base. From the germline V gene (reference sequence), CDR1 is SGHNT and CDR2 is YYREEE. V lost 4 bases and J lost 2 bases; the stretch between them is 12 bases long. Stable Graves' hyperthyroidism was defined as the absence of progression to ophthalmopathy over 18 months of follow-up. Hyperthyroidism patients were newly diagnosed, with disease duration under 2 months, and aged 18 to 65 years. Exclusion was applied to patients with uncontrolled infections, other autoimmune diseases, pregnancy or lactation. Diagnoses relied on clinical symptoms, serum thyroxine and TRAb, thyroid ultrasound and orbital computed tomography. PBMCs were isolated from about 9.1 ml of fresh peripheral blood by Ficoll-Paque density gradient centrifugation. Total RNA was extracted using Trizol reagent, and RNA quality was assessed on an Agilent 2100 Bioanalyzer.

This sample stems from a study of T cells in Graves' hyperthyroidism and ophthalmopathy (dated by TCRdb to the late 2010s). Broadly, across the study: Peripheral blood samples were taken at initial diagnosis, before any treatment was given. TCR V-J signatures able to tell the groups apart were searched for in a discovery cohort of 90 to 100 patients, of whom over 40 had Graves' ophthalmopathy and about 60 had stable Graves' hyperthyroidism. An independent validation cohort of 18 to 20 hyperthyroidism patients and 17 patients who later progressed to ophthalmopathy tested prospective prediction of ophthalmopathy. For training and testing, the 100 or so patients in the discovery cohort were randomly divided in a 7:3 ratio. The study also compared thyroid tissue and blood T-cell repertoires from more than 5 Graves' hyperthyroidism patients. Following sampling, methimazole starting at 30 mg daily was given to hyperthyroidism patients, and high-dose intravenous methylprednisolone was given to ophthalmopathy patients. The paper describes TCR Vbeta CDR3 sequencing of 130 to 150 peripheral blood samples, made up of 40 to 45 ophthalmopathy patients, some 76 hyperthyroidism patients and around 17 progressor patients.

The TCR beta CDR3 regions were amplified from RNA transcripts. The first round of RT-PCR for the TCR CDR3 was performed with the HTBI primer set and the Qiagen OneStep RT-PCR kit. Libraries were constructed in a second round of multiplex PCR, after which size selection and purification were carried out. Sequencing of the libraries was done on an Illumina HiSeq2000 using paired-end 100 bp reads. Regarding the original processing steps: Raw data were processed with SOAPnuke, discarding reads with adapters, uncalled bases, mean Phred below 15, or no exact constant-primer or identifier match. COPE v1.2.5 was used to merge high-quality paired reads, and clonotypes were defined as unique nucleotide sequences. MiTCR v1.1 was used to align the clonotypes against IMGT TRBV, TRBD and TRBJ reference segments. The analysis included only V-J combinations with a frequency above 0.0001, which together covered around 99% of the repertoires. The TCS score was defined as the ratio of F50 (clonal expansion) to E x V (chaos), calculated using BLOSUM62-based TCRdist between CDR3 peptides within each V-J. Welch's t-statistics and random forest reduced fewer than 550 V-J features to 13, which were used in a naive Bayes classifier (R e1071). The public reads were quality trimmed at Q25 with fastp and then assembled into clones with MiXCR by TCRdb, keeping productive beta chains. Rows are unified per CDR3 protein, each entry keeping the most common DNA and genes. The authors' filters were not applied to this entry. This sample lists 250,000 to 300,000 distinct CDR3 sequences; roughly 13% were detected once. The top ten hold roughly 7.9% of the sample.

Overall results and qualifications from the work: In validation, progression to ophthalmopathy was predicted by the model with 70.59% sensitivity and nearly 75% specificity, a median of roughly 6 months before onset. Most expanded thyroid clonotypes (frequency above 0.001) were also found in blood, which suggests that blood repertoires may mirror thyroid immune responses. A 13 V-J signature model separated ophthalmopathy from stable hyperthyroidism, with approximately 87% sensitivity and roughly 81% specificity in cross-validation and 80%/75% in testing. No statistical method was used to fix the sample size in advance, and group allocation was not hidden from the investigators.

The sequence links TRBV5-4 to TRBJ1-2, with no reliable assignment of the D segment. This sequence was found in a woman between 35 and 50 years old with Graves' hyperthyroidism. The sequencing input was blood. The DNA sequence reads TGTGCCAGCAGCACTGGGCGGGAGAACTATGGCTACACCTTC. Translated, it reads CASSTGRENYGYTF.